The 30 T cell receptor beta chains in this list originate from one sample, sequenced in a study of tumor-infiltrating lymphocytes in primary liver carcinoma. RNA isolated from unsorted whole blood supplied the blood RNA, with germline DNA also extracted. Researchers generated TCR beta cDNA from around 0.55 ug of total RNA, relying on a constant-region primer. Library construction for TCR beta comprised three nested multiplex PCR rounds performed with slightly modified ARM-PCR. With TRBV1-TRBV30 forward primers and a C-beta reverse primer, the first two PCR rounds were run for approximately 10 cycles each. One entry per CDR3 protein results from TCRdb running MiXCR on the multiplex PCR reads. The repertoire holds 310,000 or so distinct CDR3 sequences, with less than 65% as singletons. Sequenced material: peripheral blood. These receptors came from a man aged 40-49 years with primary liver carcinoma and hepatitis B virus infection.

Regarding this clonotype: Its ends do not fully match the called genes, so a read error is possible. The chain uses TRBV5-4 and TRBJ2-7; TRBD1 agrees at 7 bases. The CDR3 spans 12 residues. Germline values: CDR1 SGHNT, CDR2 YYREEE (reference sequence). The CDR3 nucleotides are TGTGCCCCGGTAGGGGGCTTCTACGAGCTGTACTTC. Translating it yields CAPVGGFYELYF.

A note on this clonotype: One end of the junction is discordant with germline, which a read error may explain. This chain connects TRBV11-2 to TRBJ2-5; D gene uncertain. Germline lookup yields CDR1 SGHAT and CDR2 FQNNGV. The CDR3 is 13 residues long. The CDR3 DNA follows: TGTGCCAGCAGCTACAATACGCAAGAGACACAGTGCTTC. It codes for CASSYNTQETQCF. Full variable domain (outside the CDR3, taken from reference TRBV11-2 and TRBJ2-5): EAGVAQSPRYKIIEKRQSVAFWCNPISGHATLYWYQQILGQGPKLLIQFQNNGVVDDSQLPKDRFSAERLKGVDSTLKIQPAKLEDSAVYLCASSYNTQETQCFGPGTRLLVL.

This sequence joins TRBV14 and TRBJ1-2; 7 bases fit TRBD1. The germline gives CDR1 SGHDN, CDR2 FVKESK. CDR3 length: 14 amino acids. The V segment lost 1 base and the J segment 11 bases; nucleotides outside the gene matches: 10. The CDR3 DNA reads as TGTGCCAGCAGCCAAGCAGGAAGACAGGGACGGTACACCTTC. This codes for CASSQAGRQGRYTF.

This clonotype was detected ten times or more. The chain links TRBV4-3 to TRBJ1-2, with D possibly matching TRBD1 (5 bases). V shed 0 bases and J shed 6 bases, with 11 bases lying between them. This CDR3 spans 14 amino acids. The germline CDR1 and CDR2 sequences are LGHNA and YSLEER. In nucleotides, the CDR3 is TGCGCCAGCAGCCAAGACCTGGACACCAATGGCTACACCTTC. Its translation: CASSQDLDTNGYTF.

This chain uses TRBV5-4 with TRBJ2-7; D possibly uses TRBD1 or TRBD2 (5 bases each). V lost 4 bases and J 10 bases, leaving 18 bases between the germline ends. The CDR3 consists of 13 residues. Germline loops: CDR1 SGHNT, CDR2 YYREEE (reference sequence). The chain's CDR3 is CASSAGTPGSQYF. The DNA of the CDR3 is TGTGCCAGCAGCGCTGGGACGCCAGGAAGTCAGTACTTC. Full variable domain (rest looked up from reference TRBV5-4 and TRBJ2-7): ETGVTQSPTHLIKTRGQQVTLRCSSQSGHNTVSWYQQALGQGPQFIFQYYREEENGRGNFPPRFSGLQFPNYSSELNVNALELDDSALYLCASSAGTPGSQYFGPGTRLTVT.

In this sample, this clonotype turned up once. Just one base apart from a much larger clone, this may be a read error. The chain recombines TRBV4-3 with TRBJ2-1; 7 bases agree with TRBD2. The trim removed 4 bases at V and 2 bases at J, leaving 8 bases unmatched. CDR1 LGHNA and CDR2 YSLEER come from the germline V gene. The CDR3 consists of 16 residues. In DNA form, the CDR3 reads TGCGCCAGCAGCCTGGGACTATCGGGAGCCTACAATGAGCAGTTCTTC. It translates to CASSLGLSGAYNEQFF.

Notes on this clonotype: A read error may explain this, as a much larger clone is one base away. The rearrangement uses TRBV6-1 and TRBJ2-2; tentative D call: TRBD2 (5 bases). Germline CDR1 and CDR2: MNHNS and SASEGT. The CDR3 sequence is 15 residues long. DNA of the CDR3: TGTGCCAGCAGGTCGGATCCTCCGAACACCGGGGTGCTGTTTTTT. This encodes CASRSDPPNTGVLFF.

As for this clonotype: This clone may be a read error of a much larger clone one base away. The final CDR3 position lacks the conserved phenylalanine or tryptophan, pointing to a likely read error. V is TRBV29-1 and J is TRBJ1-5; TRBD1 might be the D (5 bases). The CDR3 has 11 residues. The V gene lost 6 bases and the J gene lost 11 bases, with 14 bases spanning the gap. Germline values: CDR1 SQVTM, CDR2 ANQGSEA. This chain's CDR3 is CSVGVGGSQHS. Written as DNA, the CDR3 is TGCAGCGTGGGGGTGGGTGGGTCCCAGCATTCT.

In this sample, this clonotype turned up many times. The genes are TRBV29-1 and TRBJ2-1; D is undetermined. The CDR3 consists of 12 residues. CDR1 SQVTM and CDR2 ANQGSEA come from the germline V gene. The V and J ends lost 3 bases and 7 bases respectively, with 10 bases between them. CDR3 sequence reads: CSVERLVNEQFF. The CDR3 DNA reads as TGCAGCGTTGAGAGGCTAGTGAATGAGCAGTTCTTC.

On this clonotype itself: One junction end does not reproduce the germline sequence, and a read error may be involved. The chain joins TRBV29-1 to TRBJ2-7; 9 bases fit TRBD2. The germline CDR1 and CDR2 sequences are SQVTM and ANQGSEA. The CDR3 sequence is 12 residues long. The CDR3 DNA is TGCAACGTTCATAGCGGGAGCGACGAGCAGTACTTC. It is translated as CNVHSGSDEQYF.

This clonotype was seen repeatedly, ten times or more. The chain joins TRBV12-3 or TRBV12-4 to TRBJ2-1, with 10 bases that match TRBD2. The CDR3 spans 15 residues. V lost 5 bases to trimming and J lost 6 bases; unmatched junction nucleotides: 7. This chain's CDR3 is CASSPLAGVRNEQFF. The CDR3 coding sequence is TGTGCCAGCAGTCCCCTAGCGGGAGTACGCAATGAGCAGTTCTTC.

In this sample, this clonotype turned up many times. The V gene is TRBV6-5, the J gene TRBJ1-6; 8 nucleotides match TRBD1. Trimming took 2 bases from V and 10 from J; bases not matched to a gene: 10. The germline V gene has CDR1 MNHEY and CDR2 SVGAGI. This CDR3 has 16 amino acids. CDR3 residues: CASSYAQGAWGSPLHF. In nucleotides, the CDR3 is TGTGCCAGCAGTTACGCTCAGGGGGCGTGGGGCTCACCCCTCCACTTT.

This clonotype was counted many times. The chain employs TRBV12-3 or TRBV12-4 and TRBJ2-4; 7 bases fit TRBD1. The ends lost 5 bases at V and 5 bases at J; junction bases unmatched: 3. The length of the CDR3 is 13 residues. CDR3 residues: CASSAGTENIQYF. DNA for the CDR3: TGTGCCAGCAGTGCCGGGACAGAAAACATTCAGTACTTC.

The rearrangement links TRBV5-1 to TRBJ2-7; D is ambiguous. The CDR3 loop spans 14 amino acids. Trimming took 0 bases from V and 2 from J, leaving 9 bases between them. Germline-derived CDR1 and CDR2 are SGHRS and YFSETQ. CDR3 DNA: TGCGCCAGCAGCTTGGGGGCAGGCCCCTACGAGCAGTACTTC. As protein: CASSLGAGPYEQYF.

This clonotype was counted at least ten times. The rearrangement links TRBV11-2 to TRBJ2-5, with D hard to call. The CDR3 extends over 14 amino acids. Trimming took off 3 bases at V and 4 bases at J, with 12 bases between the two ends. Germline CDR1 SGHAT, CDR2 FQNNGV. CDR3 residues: CASSFYLLGETQYF. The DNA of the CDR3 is TGTGCCAGCAGCTTTTATTTGCTAGGAGAGACCCAGTACTTC.

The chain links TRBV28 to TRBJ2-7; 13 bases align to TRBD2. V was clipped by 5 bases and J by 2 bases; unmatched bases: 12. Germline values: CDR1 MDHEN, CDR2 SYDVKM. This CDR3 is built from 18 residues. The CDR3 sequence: CASSTETSGRIGAYEQYF. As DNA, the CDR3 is TGTGCCAGCAGTACCGAGACTAGCGGGAGGATTGGGGCCTACGAGCAGTACTTC.

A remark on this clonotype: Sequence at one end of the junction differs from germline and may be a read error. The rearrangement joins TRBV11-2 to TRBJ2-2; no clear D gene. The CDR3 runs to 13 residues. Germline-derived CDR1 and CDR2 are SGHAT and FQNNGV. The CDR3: CTSNTGNTGELFF. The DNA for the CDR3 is TGTACCAGCAACACGGGGAACACCGGGGAGCTGTTTTTT.

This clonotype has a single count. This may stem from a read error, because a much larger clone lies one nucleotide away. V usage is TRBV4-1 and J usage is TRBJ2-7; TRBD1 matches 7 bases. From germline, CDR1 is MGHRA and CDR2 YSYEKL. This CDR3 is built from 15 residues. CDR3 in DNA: TGCGCCAGCAACCAAACAGGGGCCAGCTCCTACGAGCAGTACTTC. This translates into CASNQTGASSYEQYF.

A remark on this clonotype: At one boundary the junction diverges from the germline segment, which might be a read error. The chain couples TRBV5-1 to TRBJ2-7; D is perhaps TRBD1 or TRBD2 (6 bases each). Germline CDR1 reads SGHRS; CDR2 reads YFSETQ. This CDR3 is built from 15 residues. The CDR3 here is CANSSGPGASYEQYF. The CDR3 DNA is TGCGCCAACAGCTCCGGGCCGGGGGCCTCCTACGAGCAGTACTTC.

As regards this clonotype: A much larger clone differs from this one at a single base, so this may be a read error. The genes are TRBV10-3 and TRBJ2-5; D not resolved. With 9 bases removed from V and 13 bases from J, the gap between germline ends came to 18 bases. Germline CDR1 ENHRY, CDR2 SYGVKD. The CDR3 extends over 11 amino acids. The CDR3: CAIGQSRIRYF. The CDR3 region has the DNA TGTGCCATTGGGCAATCCCGAATCCGGTACTTC.

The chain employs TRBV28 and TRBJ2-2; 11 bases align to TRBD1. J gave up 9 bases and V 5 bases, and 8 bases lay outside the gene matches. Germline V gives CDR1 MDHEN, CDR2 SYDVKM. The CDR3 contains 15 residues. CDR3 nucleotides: TGTGCCAGCAGTCAGGGGACAGGGGGGACCTGGGAGCTGTTTTTT. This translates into CASSQGTGGTWELFF.

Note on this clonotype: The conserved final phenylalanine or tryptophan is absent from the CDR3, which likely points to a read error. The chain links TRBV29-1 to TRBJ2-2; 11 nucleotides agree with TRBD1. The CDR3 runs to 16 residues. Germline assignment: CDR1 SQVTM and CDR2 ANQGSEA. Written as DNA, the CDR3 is TGCAGCATTGAGGGGACAGGGGGGGAGATCGCCGGGGAGCTGTTTCTT. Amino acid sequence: CSIEGTGGEIAGELFL.

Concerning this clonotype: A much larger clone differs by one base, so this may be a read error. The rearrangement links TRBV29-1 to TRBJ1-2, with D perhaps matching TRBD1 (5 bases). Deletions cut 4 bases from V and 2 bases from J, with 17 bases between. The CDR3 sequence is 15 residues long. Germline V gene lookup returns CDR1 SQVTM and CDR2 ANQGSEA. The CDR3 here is CSVAHRTWENYGYTF. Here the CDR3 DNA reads TGCAGCGTTGCCCACCGGACATGGGAGAACTATGGCTACACCTTC.

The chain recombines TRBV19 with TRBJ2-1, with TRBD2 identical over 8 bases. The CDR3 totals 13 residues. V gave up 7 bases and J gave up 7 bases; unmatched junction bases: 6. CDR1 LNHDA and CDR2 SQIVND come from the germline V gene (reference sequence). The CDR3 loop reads CASTNRGGNEQFF. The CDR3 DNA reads TGTGCCAGTACCAACCGGGGGGGTAATGAGCAGTTCTTC.

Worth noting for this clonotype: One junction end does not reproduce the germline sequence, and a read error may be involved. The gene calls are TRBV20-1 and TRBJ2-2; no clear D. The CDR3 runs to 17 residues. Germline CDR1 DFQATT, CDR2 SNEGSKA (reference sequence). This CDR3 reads CSARDLNSASNTGELFF. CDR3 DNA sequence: TGCAGTGCCAGAGATTTGAATTCAGCGTCGAACACCGGGGAGCTGTTTTTT.

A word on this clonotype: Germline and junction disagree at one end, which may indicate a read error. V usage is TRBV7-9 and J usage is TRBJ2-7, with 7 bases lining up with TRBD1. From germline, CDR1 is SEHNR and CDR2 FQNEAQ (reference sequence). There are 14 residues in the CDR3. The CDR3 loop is CVSSFTTGAYEQYF. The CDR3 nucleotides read TGTGTCAGCAGCTTTACCACAGGGGCCTACGAGCAGTACTTC.

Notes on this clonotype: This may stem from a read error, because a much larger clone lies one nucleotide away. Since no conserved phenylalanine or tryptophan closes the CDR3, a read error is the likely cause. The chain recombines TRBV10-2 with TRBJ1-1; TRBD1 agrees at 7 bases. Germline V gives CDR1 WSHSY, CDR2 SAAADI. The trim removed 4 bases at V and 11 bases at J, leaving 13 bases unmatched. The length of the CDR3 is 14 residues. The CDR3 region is CASSVPGGSQTAFL. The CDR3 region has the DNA TGCGCCAGCAGTGTACCAGGGGGGTCGCAGACGGCTTTCTTA.

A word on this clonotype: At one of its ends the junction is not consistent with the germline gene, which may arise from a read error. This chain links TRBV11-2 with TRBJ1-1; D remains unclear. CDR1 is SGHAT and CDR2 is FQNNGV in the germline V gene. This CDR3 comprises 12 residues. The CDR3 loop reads CGSRRPTPEAFF. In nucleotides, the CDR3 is TGTGGCAGCAGACGTCCTACGCCCGAAGCTTTCTTT.

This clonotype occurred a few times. The CDR3 sequence is CASSETLDPPLCEQYF. CDR3 DNA sequence: TGCGCCAGCAGTGAGACCTTGGACCCCCCTTTGTGCGAGCAGTACTTC. The chain links TRBV10-2 to TRBJ2-7, with D unclear. CDR3 length: 16 residues. Germline-derived CDR1 and CDR2 are WSHSY and SAAADI. The germline V and J ends were trimmed by 2 bases and 6 bases, with 20 bases remaining between them.

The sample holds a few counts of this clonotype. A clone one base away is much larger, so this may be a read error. The CDR3 spells CTSSFDRSNSPLHF. CDR3 nucleotides: TGTACCAGCAGTTTTGACAGGTCGAATTCACCCCTCCACTTT. The chain joins TRBV12-3 or TRBV12-4 to TRBJ1-6; TRBD1 is a possible D gene (6 bases). The CDR3 has 14 residues.